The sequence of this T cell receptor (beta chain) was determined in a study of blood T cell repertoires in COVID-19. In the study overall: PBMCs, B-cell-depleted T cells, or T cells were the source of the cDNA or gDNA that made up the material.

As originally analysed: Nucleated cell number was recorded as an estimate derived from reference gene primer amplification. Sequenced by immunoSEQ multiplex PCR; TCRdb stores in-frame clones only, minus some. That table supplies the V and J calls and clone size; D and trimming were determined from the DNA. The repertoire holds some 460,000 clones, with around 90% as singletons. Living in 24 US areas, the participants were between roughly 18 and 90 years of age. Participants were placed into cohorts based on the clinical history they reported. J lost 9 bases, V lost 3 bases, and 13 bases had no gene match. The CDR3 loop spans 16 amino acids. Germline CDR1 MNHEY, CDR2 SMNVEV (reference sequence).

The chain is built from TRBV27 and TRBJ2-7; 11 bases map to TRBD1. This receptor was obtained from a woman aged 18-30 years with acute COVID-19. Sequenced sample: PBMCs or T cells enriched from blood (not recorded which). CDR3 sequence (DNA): TGTGCCAGCAGTTTCAGGCCCGGGACAGGGGGGTCCGCGCAGTACTTC. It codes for CASSFRPGTGGSAQYF.